The TCR beta chain under discussion was sequenced for a study of Ad26.COV2.S vaccination and SARS-CoV-2 variants. The study's findings and limits: Post-vaccination breadth of spike-specific CD8+ and CD4+ T cell responses was reportedly substantial. Total responses of T cells may have been underestimated by the analyses of TCR breadth and depth.

Some clones are missing from TCRdb's copy, which holds only in-frame ones; the method was immunoSEQ multiplex PCR. The sample has roughly 400,000 clones, 90% seen once; the top ten hold roughly 3.9%. Treatment in this sample: around 19 received Ad26.COV2.S at low or high dose, single or two shots; 5 received placebo; per-sample allocation not given. Day 63 after the first injection of vaccine or placebo was the sampling time. The germline V gene encodes CDR1 SEHNR and CDR2 FQNEAQ (reference sequence). This CDR3 spans 13 amino acids. Trimming shortened V by 1 base and J by 11 bases, and 12 bases separated the two germline ends. Of note for this clone: No antigen is known for it.

Sequencing was performed on peripheral blood, taken in a trial of Ad26.COV2.S vaccine versus placebo. V and J are TRBV7-9 and TRBJ2-4; D may match TRBD1 or TRBD2 (5 bases each). This TCR derives from a person between 18 and 65 years old who received the Ad26.COV2.S COVID-19 vaccine or a placebo. CDR3 in amino acids: CASSLVRDALQYF. The CDR3 coding sequence is TGTGCCAGCAGCTTAGTCCGGGACGCCCTTCAGTACTTC.